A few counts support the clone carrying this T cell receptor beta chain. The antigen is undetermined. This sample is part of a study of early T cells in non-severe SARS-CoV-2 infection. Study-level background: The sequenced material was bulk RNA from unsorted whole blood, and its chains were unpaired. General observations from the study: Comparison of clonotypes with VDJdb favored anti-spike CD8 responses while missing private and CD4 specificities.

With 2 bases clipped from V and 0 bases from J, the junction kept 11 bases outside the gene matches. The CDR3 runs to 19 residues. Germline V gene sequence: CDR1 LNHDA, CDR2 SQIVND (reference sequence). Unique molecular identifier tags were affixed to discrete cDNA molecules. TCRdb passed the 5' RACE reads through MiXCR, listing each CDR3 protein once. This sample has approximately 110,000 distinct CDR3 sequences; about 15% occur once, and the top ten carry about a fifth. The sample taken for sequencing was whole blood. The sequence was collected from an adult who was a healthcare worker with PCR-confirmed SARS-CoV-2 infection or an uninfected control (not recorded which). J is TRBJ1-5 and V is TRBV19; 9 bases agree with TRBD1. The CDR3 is CASSISQDRGSLSNQPQHF. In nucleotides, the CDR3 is TGTGCCAGTAGTATAAGTCAGGACAGGGGTTCGCTTAGCAATCAGCCCCAGCATTTT. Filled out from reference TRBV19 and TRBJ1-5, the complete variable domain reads DGGITQSPKYLFRKEGQNVTLSCEQNLNHDAMYWYRQDPGQGLRLIYYSQIVNDFQKGDIAEGYSVSREKKESFPLTVTSAQKNPTAFYLCASSISQDRGSLSNQPQHFGDGTRLSIL.